This passage covers 13 T cell receptor beta chains from one sample sequenced in a study of blood T cell repertoires in COVID-19. This table comes from immunoSEQ multiplex PCR, and its TCRdb copy is limited to in-frame clones, with some not included. Here the sample spans around 150,000 clones, about 90% being singletons. The specimen sequenced was peripheral blood. The receptors were gathered from a man aged 50 to 59 with active or convalescent COVID-19.

This chain uses TRBV13 with TRBJ1-5; TRBD1 matches 7 bases. The CDR3 is 16 residues long. Germline values: CDR1 PRHDT, CDR2 FYEKMQ (reference sequence). V shed 3 bases, J shed 6 bases, and the junction held 11 bases outside the gene matches. CDR3 amino acids: CASSFRMAGGIQPQHF. In DNA, the CDR3 is TGTGCCAGCAGCTTTCGTATGGCAGGGGGGATTCAGCCCCAGCATTTT.

The genes are TRBV7-9 and TRBJ2-7; TRBD1 agrees at 7 bases. The CDR3 totals 14 residues. Trimming at V came to 5 bases and at J to 3 bases, leaving 7 bases not matched to a gene. Per germline, CDR1 SEHNR and CDR2 FQNEAQ (reference sequence). This chain's CDR3 is CASSPPTGFYEQYF. The CDR3, as DNA: TGTGCCAGCAGCCCGCCGACAGGGTTCTACGAGCAGTACTTC.

This chain connects TRBV6-5 to TRBJ2-1, with TRBD1 matching 8 bases. Losses at the gene ends were 6 bases for V and 1 base for J; bases not matched to a gene: 5. This CDR3 spans 15 amino acids. CDR1 is MNHEY, CDR2 SVGAGI, per germline. Written as DNA, the CDR3 is TGTGCCAGCAGCCCGGACAGGGCTTCCTACAATGAGCAGTTCTTC. Protein: CASSPDRASYNEQFF.

J is TRBJ1-1 and V is TRBV24-1; possibly TRBD1 for D (5 bases). V lost 5 bases and J 1 base, leaving 10 bases between the germline ends. The CDR3 is made up of 14 amino acids. From germline, CDR1 is KGHDR and CDR2 SFDVKD. The CDR3 DNA sequence: TGTGCCACCAGTGGGGGCCACCGGAACACTGAAGCTTTCTTT. Its translation: CATSGGHRNTEAFF.

The J gene is TRBJ2-3, the V gene TRBV27, with 12 bases identical to TRBD2. The CDR3 is made up of 16 amino acids. Germline V lookup: CDR1 MNHEY, CDR2 SMNVEV (reference sequence). The trim removed 2 bases at V and 4 bases at J, leaving 4 bases unmatched. The DNA for the CDR3 is TGTGCCAGCAGTTTAGGGGCTAGCGGGAGGGCAGATACGCAGTATTTT. It yields the protein CASSLGASGRADTQYF.

The chain links TRBV5-4 to TRBJ2-2; 10 positions match TRBD1. With V trimmed by 1 base and J by 5 bases, 8 bases remained unmatched. Germline-derived CDR1 and CDR2 are SGHNT and YYREEE (reference sequence). The length of the CDR3 is 17 residues. The CDR3 reads CASSLPTGGAGTGELFF. The CDR3 DNA is TGTGCCAGCAGCTTGCCGACAGGGGGCGCAGGGACCGGGGAGCTGTTTTTT.

The chain is built from TRBV5-1 and TRBJ2-7; tentatively, D is TRBD2 (5 bases). Trimming stripped 4 bases from V and 3 bases from J, with 14 bases between. Germline V lookup: CDR1 SGHRS, CDR2 YFSETQ. The CDR3 length is 14 residues. The chain's CDR3 is CASSTDRGNYEQYF. DNA of the CDR3: TGCGCCAGCAGCACCGACCGGGGAAACTACGAGCAGTACTTC. The full variable domain, in which reference TRBV5-1 and TRBJ2-7 provide the parts outside the CDR3, is KAGVTQTPRYLIKTRGQQVTLSCSPISGHRSVSWYQQTPGQGLQFLFEYFSETQRNKGNFPGRFSGRQFSNSRSEMNVSTLELGDSALYLCASSTDRGNYEQYFGPGTRLTVT.

V is TRBV25-1 and J is TRBJ1-6; 7 positions match TRBD1. From germline, CDR1 is MGHDK and CDR2 SYGVNS. V lost 5 bases to trimming and J lost 5 bases; unmatched junction nucleotides: 3. This CDR3 comprises 14 residues. This CDR3 reads CASSSGTDNSPLHF. CDR3 coding DNA: TGTGCCAGCAGTTCCGGGACAGATAATTCACCCCTCCACTTT.

This rearrangement joins TRBV28 to TRBJ2-3; 9 bases are shared with TRBD2. Germline CDR1 MDHEN, CDR2 SYDVKM. Trimming took 5 bases from V and 0 from J; bases not matched to a gene: 9. The CDR3 has 17 amino acids. The CDR3 loop is CASSPANAGGSTDTQYF. The DNA of the CDR3 is TGTGCCAGCAGTCCGGCGAACGCGGGAGGGAGCACAGATACGCAGTATTTT.

This clone has only a few counts. V and J are TRBV7-9 and TRBJ1-5, with TRBD1 as a possible D gene (5 bases). V shed 1 base and J shed 6 bases, with 7 bases lying between them. This CDR3 is 13 amino acids long. Germline V gives CDR1 SEHNR, CDR2 FQNEAQ (reference sequence). This chain's CDR3 is CASSLEGFQPQHF. CDR3 sequence (DNA): TGTGCCAGCAGCTTAGAGGGGTTTCAGCCCCAGCATTTT.

The CDR3 sequence: CASSLDLPTDTQYF. The CDR3 DNA follows: TGTGCCAGCAGCTTAGATCTACCCACAGATACGCAGTATTTT. The V call is TRBV5-6, the J call TRBJ2-3, with no clear D. Looked up from germline, CDR1 is SGHDT and CDR2 is YYEEEE. The V gene lost 2 bases and the J gene lost 2 bases, with 9 bases spanning the gap. CDR3 size: 14 residues.

The chain is built from TRBV2 and TRBJ1-1; D gene unclear. The V gene's germline CDR1 is SNHLY and CDR2 FYNNEI. V dropped 4 bases and J dropped 1 base, with 7 bases sitting between them. This CDR3 has 13 amino acids. CDR3: CASSVEENTEAFF. The CDR3, as DNA: TGTGCCAGCAGTGTTGAGGAGAACACTGAAGCTTTCTTT.

The chain couples TRBV28 to TRBJ2-5; TRBD1 matches at 8 bases. CDR3 length: 15 amino acids. Germline values: CDR1 MDHEN, CDR2 SYDVKM. The trim removed 5 bases at V and 5 bases at J, leaving 10 bases unmatched. The CDR3 region has the DNA TGTGCCAGCAGTCCGTCGACAGGGGTGCGGGAGACCCAGTACTTC. This translates into CASSPSTGVRETQYF.